The TCR beta chain described here comes from a study of monozygotic twins with inflammatory bowel disease (dated by TCRdb to the late 2010s). At the level of the whole study: A total of 28 monozygotic twin pairs were included in the full study, comprising nine German pairs (four IBD-concordant, five IBD-discordant) and 19 IBD-discordant Danish pairs. The search for disease-associated traits relied mainly on comparing IBD patients with their genetically identical healthy co-twins within discordant pairs. Each individual had, on average, about 151 000 unique TCRalpha sequences and 181 000 unique TCRbeta sequences available for analysis. Broader findings and caveats from the paper: Concordant and discordant twins showed no difference in repertoire similarity, possibly because of limited statistical power. Fewer clonotypes were shared with other individuals by IBD patients than by healthy twins, most markedly in patients showing signs of disease activity. A decrease in TCRbeta repertoire diversity, as measured by inverse Simpson index, was observed in IBD patients compared with their healthy co-twins. The analysis was unable to tell different T cell subtypes apart. Background noise and inter-individual variability may have been introduced into the repertoires by the differing immunosuppressive treatments among patients. The results gave no support for a single strong signal or clonotype linked to IBD.

From each donor, an approximately 2.4 ml peripheral blood sample was drawn into PAXgene tubes and stored at -80 degrees C. Without T cell sorting, total RNA was isolated from whole blood using the PAXgene blood miRNA kit on an automated QIAcube. Peripheral blood from monozygotic twin pairs concordant or discordant for inflammatory bowel disease was subjected to deep TCRalpha and TCRbeta repertoire profiling with unique molecular barcoding. Smoking habits were recorded for all twin pairs, and each individual was classified as a current, former or never smoker. As for this clonotype: No antigen is known for it.

Receptor libraries were prepared by 5' RACE. The input for every TCR library was 3500 ng of total RNA. For each sample, cDNA was synthesized in eight separate reactions using SMARTScribe reverse transcriptase. During cDNA synthesis, template switching was used to introduce unique molecular identifiers that contained a 6-nucleotide sample barcode. TCRalpha and TCRbeta cDNA was amplified by two nested PCRs of approximately 17 and 9 cycles, with bead purification after each PCR. Before amplification, the cDNA was treated with uracil DNA-glycosylase and purified using the QIAquick PCR purification kit. The second PCR added Illumina TruSeq-compatible adapters along with sample-specific barcodes. Library quality and concentration were assessed using TapeStation and Qubit, and about 5 ng of each library was pooled. Sequencing of pooled libraries was carried out on an Illumina HiSeq2500 single-index Rapid Run using 2 x 100 bp reads and custom sequencing primers. The study's own analysis went as follows. PCR and sequencing errors were corrected by UMI-based consensus assembly using MiGEC version 1.2.6. MiXCR version 2.1.1 was used for V(D)J alignment, clonotype assembly and CDR3 extraction. To normalise gene usage, clonotype sharing and MAIT/NKT TCR abundance, the top 1000, 10 000 and 20 000 clonotypes in each sample were analysed. After downsampling to 27 000 UMIs, diversity was calculated as the inverse Simpson index using the vegan R package. Paired Mann-Whitney U tests were applied to discordant twin pairs, with Benjamini-Hochberg correction for multiple testing. Following TCRdb reprocessing, every CDR3 protein sequence forms one entry, and DNA is not provided. The V and J calls, along with clone size, are taken from TCRdb and not from the paper's own processing. This sample's listing comprises under 200,000 distinct CDR3 sequences. Under 3.5% of the sample rests with the top ten.

The CDR3 covers 14 residues, taking in both the cysteine and the phenylalanine. No DNA is listed. The germline V gene encodes CDR1 LGHNA and CDR2 YSLEER. The TCR originated in a human donor with ulcerative colitis or Crohn's disease, or a healthy co-twin of an affected twin (not recorded which). Material: blood. This chain is built from TRBV4-3 and TRBJ2-3; TCRdb selects TRBD1, and the lack of DNA leaves this call unchecked. The CDR3 amino acid sequence is: CASSQQGATDTQYF.